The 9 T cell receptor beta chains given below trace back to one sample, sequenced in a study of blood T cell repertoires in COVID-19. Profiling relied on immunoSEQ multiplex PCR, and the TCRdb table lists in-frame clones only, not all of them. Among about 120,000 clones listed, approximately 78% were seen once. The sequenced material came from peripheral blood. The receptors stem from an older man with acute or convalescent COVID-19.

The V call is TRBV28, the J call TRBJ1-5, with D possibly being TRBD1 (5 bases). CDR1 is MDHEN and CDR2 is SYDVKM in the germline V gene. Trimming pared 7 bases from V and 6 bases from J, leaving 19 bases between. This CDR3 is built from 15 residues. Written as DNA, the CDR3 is TGTGCCAGCACCCCGAGACAGAAGAACACTCAGCCCCAGCATTTT. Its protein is CASTPRQKNTQPQHF. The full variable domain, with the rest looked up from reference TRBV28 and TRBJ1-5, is DVKVTQSSRYLVKRTGEKVFLECVQDMDHENMFWYRQDPGLGLRLIYFSYDVKMKEKGDIPEGYSVSREKKERFSLILESASTNQTSMYLCASTPRQKNTQPQHFGDGTRLSIL.

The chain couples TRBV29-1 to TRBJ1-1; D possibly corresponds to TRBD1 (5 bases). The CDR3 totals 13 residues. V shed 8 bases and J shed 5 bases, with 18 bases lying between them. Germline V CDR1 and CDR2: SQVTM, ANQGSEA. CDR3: CSFIRTEGTEAFF. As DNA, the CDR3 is TGCAGCTTCATCAGGACGGAGGGGACTGAAGCTTTCTTT.

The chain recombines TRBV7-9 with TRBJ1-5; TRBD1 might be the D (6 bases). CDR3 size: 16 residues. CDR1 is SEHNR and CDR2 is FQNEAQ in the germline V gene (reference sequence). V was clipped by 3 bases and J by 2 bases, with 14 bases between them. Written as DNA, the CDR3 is TGTGCCAGCAGCTTTATAGGGGGAAATGGCAATCAGCCCCAGCATTTT. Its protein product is CASSFIGGNGNQPQHF. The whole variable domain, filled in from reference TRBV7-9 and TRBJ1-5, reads DTGVSQNPRHKITKRGQNVTFRCDPISEHNRLYWYRQTLGQGPEFLTYFQNEAQLEKSRLLSDRFSAERPKGSFSTLEIQRTEQGDSAMYLCASSFIGGNGNQPQHFGDGTRLSIL.

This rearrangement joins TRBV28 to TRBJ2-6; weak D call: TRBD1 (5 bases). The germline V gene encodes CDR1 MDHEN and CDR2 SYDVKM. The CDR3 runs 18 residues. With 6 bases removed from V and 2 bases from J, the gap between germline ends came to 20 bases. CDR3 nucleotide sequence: TGTGCCAGCAGCCTACGATATCGGACACCAGCTGGGGCCAACGTCCTGACTTTC. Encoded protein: CASSLRYRTPAGANVLTF. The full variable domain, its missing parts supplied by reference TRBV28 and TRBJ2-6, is DVKVTQSSRYLVKRTGEKVFLECVQDMDHENMFWYRQDPGLGLRLIYFSYDVKMKEKGDIPEGYSVSREKKERFSLILESASTNQTSMYLCASSLRYRTPAGANVLTFGAGSRLTVL.

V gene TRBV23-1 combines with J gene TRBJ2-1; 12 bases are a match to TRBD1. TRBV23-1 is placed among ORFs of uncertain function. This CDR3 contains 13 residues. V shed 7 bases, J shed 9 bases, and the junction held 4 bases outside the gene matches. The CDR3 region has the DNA TGCGCCAGCAACGGGACAGGGGGCGGTGAGCAGTTCTTC. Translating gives CASNGTGGGEQFF.

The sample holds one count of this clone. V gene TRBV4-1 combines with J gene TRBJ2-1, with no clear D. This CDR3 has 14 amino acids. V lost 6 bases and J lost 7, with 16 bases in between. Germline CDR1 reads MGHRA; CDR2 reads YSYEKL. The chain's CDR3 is CASRPELVVNEQFF. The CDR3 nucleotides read TGCGCCAGCAGACCCGAACTGGTAGTGAATGAGCAGTTCTTC.

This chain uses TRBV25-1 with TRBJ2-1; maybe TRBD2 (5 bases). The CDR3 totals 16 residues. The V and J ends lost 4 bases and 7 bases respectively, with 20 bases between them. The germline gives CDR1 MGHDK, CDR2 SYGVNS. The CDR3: CASSVDSTGPLNEQFF. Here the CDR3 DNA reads TGTGCCAGCAGTGTGGACTCAACTGGCCCCCTAAATGAGCAGTTCTTC.

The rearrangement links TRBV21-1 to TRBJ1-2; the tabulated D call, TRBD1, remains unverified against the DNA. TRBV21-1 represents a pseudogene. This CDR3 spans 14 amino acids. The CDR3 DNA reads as TGTGCCAGCAGCAGACAGACCAATAACTATGGCTACACCTTC. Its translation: CASSRQTNNYGYTF.

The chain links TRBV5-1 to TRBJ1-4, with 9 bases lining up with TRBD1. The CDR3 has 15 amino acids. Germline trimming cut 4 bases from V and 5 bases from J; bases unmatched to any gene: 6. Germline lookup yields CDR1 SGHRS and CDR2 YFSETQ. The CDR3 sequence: CASSPRQGGNEKLFF. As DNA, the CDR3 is TGCGCCAGCAGCCCCCGACAGGGGGGAAATGAAAAACTGTTTTTT.